This T cell receptor (beta chain) comes out of a study of T cells of healthy individuals. In TCRdb, the 5' RACE reads were re-called with MiXCR into one record per CDR3 protein. The sample gives more than 85,000 distinct CDR3 sequences, 15% to 20% of which show up once; 6.2% is in the top ten. Germline assignment: CDR1 SGHVS and CDR2 FQNEAQ. This CDR3 contains 17 residues. Trimming removed 5 bases from V and 0 bases from J; junction bases left unmatched: 9. The gene calls are TRBV7-8 and TRBJ1-3; 8 nucleotides match TRBD1. The receptor was derived from a human donor in good health. CDR3 bases: TGTGCCAGCAGCCCATCCGGGACAGGTCCCTCTGGAAACACCATATATTTT. Its translation: CASSPSGTGPSGNTIYF.